The 2 T cell receptor gamma chains reported below all come from one sample, sequenced in a study of gamma-delta chains in newborns, infants, children. TCRdb processed the reads again with the CATT caller. The repertoire holds around 2,500 gamma-chain clones, with about 46% as singletons. The sample taken for sequencing was blood. The origin of the receptors is a child who was a newborn, infant or young child, either healthy, febrile or measles-vaccinated (not recorded which).

Comment on this clone: This may arise from a read error, as a much more abundant clone is one base away. The chain employs TRGV8 and TRGJ1 or TRGJ2. TCRdb lists no J gene, so it was determined here by aligning the DNA to germline. Trimming cost V 3 bases and J 6 bases; bases outside gene matches: 2. The CDR3 runs to 11 residues. CDR1 and CDR2 from the germline V gene are VENAVY and YDSYNSRV. The CDR3 DNA reads as TGTGCCACCTGGGATTTTTATAAGAAACTCTTT. Amino acid sequence: CATWDFYKKLF.

Turning to this clone: At one boundary the junction diverges from the germline segment, which might be a read error. CDR3 bases: TGTGCCACCTGGGATAAGGACTATTATGAGAAACTCTTT. It specifies CATWDKDYYEKLF. The J gene is TRGJ1 or TRGJ2, the V gene TRGV5. In the absence of a J gene in TCRdb, the DNA was matched to germline to assign it here. The CDR3 is 13 residues long. Per the germline V gene, CDR1 is VINAFY and CDR2 is YDVSNSKD.